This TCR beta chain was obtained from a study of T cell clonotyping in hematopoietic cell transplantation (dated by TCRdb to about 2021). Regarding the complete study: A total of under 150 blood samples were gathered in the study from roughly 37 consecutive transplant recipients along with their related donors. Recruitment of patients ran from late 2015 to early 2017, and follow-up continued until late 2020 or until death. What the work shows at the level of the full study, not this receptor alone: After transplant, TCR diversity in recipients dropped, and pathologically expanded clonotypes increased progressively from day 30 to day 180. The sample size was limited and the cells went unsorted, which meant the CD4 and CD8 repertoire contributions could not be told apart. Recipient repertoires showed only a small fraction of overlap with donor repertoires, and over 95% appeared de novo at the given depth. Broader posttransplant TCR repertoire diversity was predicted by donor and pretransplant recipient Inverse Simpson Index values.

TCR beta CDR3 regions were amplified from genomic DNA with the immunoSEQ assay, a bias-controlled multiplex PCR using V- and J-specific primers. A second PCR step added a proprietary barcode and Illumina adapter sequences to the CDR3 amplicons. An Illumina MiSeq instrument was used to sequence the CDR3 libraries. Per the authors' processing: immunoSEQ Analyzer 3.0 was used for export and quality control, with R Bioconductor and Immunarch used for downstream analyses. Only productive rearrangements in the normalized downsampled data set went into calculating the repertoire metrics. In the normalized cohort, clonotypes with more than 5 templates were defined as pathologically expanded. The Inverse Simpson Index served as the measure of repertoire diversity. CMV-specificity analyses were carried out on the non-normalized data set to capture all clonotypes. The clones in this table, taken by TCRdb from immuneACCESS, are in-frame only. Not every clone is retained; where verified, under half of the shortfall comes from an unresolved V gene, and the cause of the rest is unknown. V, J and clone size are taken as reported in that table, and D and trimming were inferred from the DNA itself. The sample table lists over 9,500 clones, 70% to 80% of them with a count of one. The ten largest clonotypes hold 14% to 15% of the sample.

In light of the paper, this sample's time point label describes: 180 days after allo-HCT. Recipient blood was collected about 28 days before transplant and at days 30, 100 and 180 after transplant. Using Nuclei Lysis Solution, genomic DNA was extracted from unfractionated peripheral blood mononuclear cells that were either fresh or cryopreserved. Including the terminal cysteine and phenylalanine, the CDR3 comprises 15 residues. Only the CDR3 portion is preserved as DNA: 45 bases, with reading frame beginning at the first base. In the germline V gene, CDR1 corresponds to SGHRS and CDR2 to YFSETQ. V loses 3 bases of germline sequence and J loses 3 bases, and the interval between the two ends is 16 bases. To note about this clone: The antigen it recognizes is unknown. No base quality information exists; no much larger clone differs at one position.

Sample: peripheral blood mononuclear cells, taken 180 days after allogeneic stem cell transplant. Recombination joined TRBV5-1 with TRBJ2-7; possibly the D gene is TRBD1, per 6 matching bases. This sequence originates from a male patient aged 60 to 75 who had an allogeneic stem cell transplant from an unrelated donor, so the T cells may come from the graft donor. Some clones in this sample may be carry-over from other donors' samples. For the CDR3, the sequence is CASSWRPTGIYEQYF. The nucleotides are TGCGCCAGCAGCTGGCGCCCCACAGGGATCTACGAGCAGTACTTC.